A selection of T cell receptor beta chains follows, all from one sample in a study of T cell responses to AZD1222 COVID-19 vaccine. Using immunoSEQ multiplex PCR, the repertoire was profiled, and TCRdb retains in-frame clones only, with some absent. The repertoire holds 100,000 to 120,000 clones, with 88% as singletons. The sequencing used peripheral blood, collected on day 0 of AZD1222 vaccination. The receptors come from an adult in good health. The CDR3 runs from the conserved cysteine through the conserved F or W. A D gene is named only where the DNA matches it firmly. The size field is filled for only some rows; it gives once, few, many or a size class.

j_call v_call clone_size cdr3_length d_call cdr3_aa cdr3_nt
TRBJ2-1 TRBV7-8 NA 16 TRBD2 CASSLVGGSYDNEQFF TGTGCCAGCAGCTTAGTGGGCGGGAGTTATGACAATGAGCAGTTCTTC
TRBJ2-5 TRBV5-1 NA 17 TRBD2 CASSSGLAGGLQETQYF TGCGCCAGCAGCTCGGGACTAGCGGGAGGTCTCCAAGAGACCCAGTACTTC
TRBJ1-2 TRBV7-2 NA 15 TRBD1 CASSLSGQGSYGYTF TGTGCCAGCAGCTTATCGGGACAGGGGAGCTATGGCTACACCTTC
TRBJ2-4 TRBV19 NA 13 NA CASSPSGENIQYF TGTGCCAGTAGTCCTTCCGGAGAAAACATTCAGTACTTC
TRBJ2-1 TRBV6-6 few 19 TRBD2 CASSLYSPLLAGHYNEQFF TGTGCCAGCAGTCTTTATAGCCCCTTACTAGCGGGGCATTACAATGAGCAGTTCTTC
TRBJ1-5 TRBV7-2 NA 13 NA CASTPNGNQPQHF TGTGCCAGCACCCCGAACGGCAATCAGCCCCAGCATTTT
TRBJ2-7 TRBV7-2 NA 13 NA CASSSIIRSEQYF TGTGCCAGCAGCTCAATCATACGAAGCGAGCAGTACTTC
TRBJ2-7 TRBV19 NA 14 TRBD2 CASSRTSGSYEQYF TGTGCCAGTAGTAGGACTAGCGGGAGTTACGAGCAGTACTTC
TRBJ2-2 TRBV21-1 NA 12 NA CASSKSVEELFF TGTGCCAGCAGCAAATCTGTGGAGGAGCTGTTTTTT
TRBJ2-5 TRBV7-2 once 19 TRBD2 CASSLVGEVAGGRGETQYF TGTGCCAGCAGCTTGGTTGGGGAGGTAGCGGGAGGACGCGGAGAGACCCAGTACTTC
TRBJ2-3 TRBV7-9 NA 15 TRBD2 CASSLEAGATDTQYF TGTGCCAGCAGCTTAGAGGCGGGAGCTACAGATACGCAGTATTTT
TRBJ1-1 TRBV9 few 14 NA CASSVGVGVTEAFF TGTGCCAGCAGCGTCGGCGTGGGGGTAACTGAAGCTTTCTTT
TRBJ2-2 TRBV11-3 NA 14 NA CASNSGSNTGELFF TGTGCCAGCAATTCCGGCTCGAACACCGGGGAGCTGTTTTTT
TRBJ2-1 TRBV15 NA 13 NA CATSRDQRGEQFF TGTGCCACCAGCAGAGATCAGAGGGGTGAGCAGTTCTTC
TRBJ2-3 TRBV2 NA 15 TRBD2 CASGGLAGAPDTQYF TGTGCCAGCGGTGGACTAGCGGGAGCTCCAGATACGCAGTATTTT
TRBJ2-3 TRBV5-1 NA 15 NA CASGAGQSEGDTQYF TGCGCCAGTGGAGCGGGACAGTCTGAGGGAGATACGCAGTATTTT
TRBJ1-2 TRBV7-3 NA 13 NA CASSLTGQLGYTF TGTGCCAGCAGCTTAACAGGGCAACTTGGCTACACCTTC
TRBJ1-2 TRBV19 NA 15 NA CASSSTGAANYGYTF TGTGCCAGTAGTAGTACCGGGGCCGCTAACTATGGCTACACCTTC
TRBJ2-7 TRBV6-5 NA 14 TRBD2 CASSYSLASYEQYF TGTGCCAGCAGTTACTCACTAGCGTCGTACGAGCAGTACTTC
TRBJ2-7 TRBV5-1 few 16 NA CASSLAPTTGGGEQYF TGCGCCAGCAGCTTGGCACCGACTACGGGCGGAGGCGAGCAGTACTTC
TRBJ1-1 TRBV11-2 NA 14 NA CASSLENGNTEAFF TGTGCCAGCAGCTTAGAAAACGGGAACACTGAAGCTTTCTTT
TRBJ1-2 TRBV20-1 NA 15 NA CSASPPRTIFVGYTF TGCAGTGCTAGTCCTCCCCGCACGATTTTCGTTGGCTACACCTTC
TRBJ2-1 TRBV7-6 NA 15 TRBD2 CASSLVSGRYNEQFF TGTGCCAGCAGCTTAGTTAGCGGGAGGTACAATGAGCAGTTCTTC
TRBJ1-6 TRBV6-5 NA 16 TRBD1 CASSYSRGTGDSPLHF TGTGCCAGCAGTTACTCGAGGGGGACAGGGGATTCACCCCTCCACTTT
TRBJ1-1 TRBV30 NA 13 NA CAWSVGGGTEAFF TGTGCCTGGAGTGTAGGGGGTGGCACTGAAGCTTTCTTT
TRBJ1-5 TRBV5-1 NA 13 NA CASRFDSNQPQHF TGCGCCAGCAGATTTGACAGCAATCAGCCCCAGCATTTT
TRBJ1-5 TRBV19 NA 16 TRBD1 CASSRQGRTSNQPQHF TGTGCCAGTAGTCGACAGGGGCGAACTAGCAATCAGCCCCAGCATTTT
TRBJ2-5 TRBV10-3 few 14 TRBD1 CAIRPEGQDGTQYF TGTGCCATCAGACCGGAAGGACAGGATGGGACCCAGTACTTC
TRBJ1-1 TRBV12-3/TRBV12-4 NA 13 NA CASSLQVNTEAFF TGTGCCAGCAGTTTACAGGTAAACACTGAAGCTTTCTTT
TRBJ1-1 TRBV25-1 few 15 TRBD1 CASSGPQGTPTEAFF TGTGCCAGCAGTGGACCACAGGGGACCCCCACTGAAGCTTTCTTT
TRBJ2-5 TRBV27 NA 13 NA CASSLAPQETQYF TGTGCCAGCAGTTTGGCCCCACAAGAGACCCAGTACTTC
TRBJ2-1 TRBV3-1/TRBV3-2 NA 15 NA CASSRSGDLYNEQFF TGTGCCAGCAGCCGGTCAGGGGACCTGTACAATGAGCAGTTCTTC
TRBJ1-6 TRBV10-3 once 16 TRBD1 CAISLEGAASNSPLHF TGTGCCATCAGCCTTGAGGGGGCAGCGTCTAATTCACCCCTCCACTTT
TRBJ2-5 TRBV7-3 NA 13 NA CASSFTDGETQYF TGTGCCAGCAGCTTCACCGACGGGGAGACCCAGTACTTC
TRBJ2-2 TRBV30 NA 15 TRBD2 CAGGDAPVRTGELFF TGTGCTGGGGGGGACGCCCCGGTGAGAACCGGGGAGCTGTTTTTT
TRBJ1-2 TRBV3-1/TRBV3-2 NA 13 TRBD1 CASSQAGGYGYTF TGTGCCAGCAGCCAAGCAGGGGGCTATGGCTACACCTTC
TRBJ2-3 TRBV11-2 NA 11 NA CASSRSDTQYF TGTGCCAGCAGCCGAAGCGATACGCAGTATTTT
TRBJ1-2 TRBV6-6 NA 15 NA CASSSRTVTNYGYTF TGTGCCAGCAGTAGTCGGACAGTAACTAACTATGGCTACACCTTC
TRBJ2-1 TRBV7-8 NA 17 TRBD2 CASSLFERGSSYNEQFF TGTGCCAGCAGCTTATTCGAGCGGGGTAGCTCCTACAATGAGCAGTTCTTC
TRBJ2-1 TRBV28 NA 15 TRBD2 CASSYPASGNNEQFF TGTGCCAGCAGTTATCCGGCTAGCGGGAACAATGAGCAGTTCTTC
TRBJ2-2 TRBV18 NA 13 NA CASSQSNTGELFF TGTGCCAGCTCCCAATCGAACACCGGGGAGCTGTTTTTT